This T cell receptor (beta chain) is from a study of T cells in tuberculosis. Each clinical donor contributed on average approximately 99,000 T cells from unsorted cryopreserved PBMC. Produced via immunoSEQ multiplex PCR; TCRdb's table is partial and in-frame only. The profile covers about 33,000 clones, with about 95% appearing a single time and under 3% taken by the ten largest. Trimming removed 1 base from V and 0 bases from J, with 18 bases in between. The CDR3 loop spans 18 amino acids. CDR1 is SEHNR, CDR2 FQNEAQ, per germline (reference sequence). The receptor comes from a donor aged 10 to 29 with latent tuberculosis or without tuberculosis infection. Sequencing input: PBMCs. The V and J genes are TRBV7-9 and TRBJ1-1; no definite D call. CDR3 residues: CASSLVSGGFRLNTEAFF. Written as DNA, the CDR3 is TGTGCCAGCAGCTTAGTATCGGGAGGGTTCCGCTTGAACACTGAAGCTTTCTTT.